The table lists the clone carrying this TCR beta chain with a few counts. Using immunoSEQ multiplex PCR, the repertoire was profiled, and TCRdb retains in-frame clones only, with some absent. Among 200,000 to 250,000 clones, about 86% were seen once, and the ten largest hold less than 4%. These data originate in a study of blood T cell repertoires in COVID-19. The sequenced sample consisted of peripheral blood. The sequence was obtained from a woman in her twenties or thirties who had recovered from COVID-19.

DNA of the CDR3: TGCGCCAGCAGCCATCCCGGGACTAAAGGCTACGAGCAGTACTTC. Translation gives CASSHPGTKGYEQYF. The chain recombines TRBV4-1 with TRBJ2-7; 7 bases agree with TRBD2. Germline V lookup: CDR1 MGHRA, CDR2 YSYEKL. V lost 3 bases and J lost 3; bases outside the gene matches: 8. The CDR3 is 15 residues long.